This T cell receptor beta chain derives from a study of blood T cell repertoires in COVID-19. Germline CDR1 is SGHRS and CDR2 is YFSETQ. This CDR3 contains 15 residues. Trimming removed 1 base from V and 7 bases from J, with 14 bases in between. Some clones are missing from TCRdb's copy, which holds only in-frame ones; the method was immunoSEQ multiplex PCR. This table holds over 150,000 clones, about 86% found once. The sequence came from a middle-aged man with active or convalescent COVID-19. This chain links TRBV5-1 with TRBJ2-2, with D perhaps matching TRBD2 (6 bases). The source material was peripheral blood. Written as DNA, the CDR3 is TGCGCCAGCAGCTTGCTGGGGAGGATTGACGGGGAGCTGTTTTTT. It translates to CASSLLGRIDGELFF.